This TCR beta chain was captured by sequencing in a study of technical replicates of blood from several donors. Trimming stripped 10 bases from V and 0 bases from J, with 16 bases between. This CDR3 comprises 15 residues. The germline CDR1 and CDR2 sequences are MNHEY and SVGAGI. The repertoire was sequenced with immunoSEQ multiplex PCR; TCRdb's copy has only in-frame clones and lacks some. In the table there are approximately 79,000 clones, around 97% of which are singletons. The receptor was derived from a human donor in good health. The rearrangement joins TRBV6-5 to TRBJ1-5; D not resolved. The sequencing sample was made of T cells isolated from PBMCs. The CDR3 bases are TGTGCCACTCGTTCTGGAGGGATTAGCAATCAGCCCCAGCATTTT. Translation: CATRSGGISNQPQHF.